Listed below are T cell receptor beta chains from one sample, sequenced in a study of CD8+CD57+ T cells in acquired aplastic anemia. TCRdb called the reads again in MiXCR, with one record for every CDR3 protein. The table has roughly 500,000 distinct CDR3 sequences, around a third seen once; the top ten hold less than 0.85%. Sequencing input: sorted CD4+, CD8+, or CD8+CD57+ T cells (not recorded which) from PBMCs. The receptors here all came from a human donor with aplastic anemia. The CDR3 runs from the conserved cysteine through the conserved F or W. The D gene is left open where the match is weak. Only some rows state a clone size, as once, few, many or a class for expanded clones.

j_call: TRBJ1-5
v_call: TRBV2
clone_size: few
d_call: NA
cdr3_aa: CASSDERETQHF
cdr3_nt: TGTGCCAGCAGTGACGAGAGAGAGACCCAGCATTTT

j_call: TRBJ1-2
v_call: TRBV7-9
clone_size: many
d_call: NA
cdr3_aa: CASSLAGSHYGYTF
cdr3_nt: TGTGCCAGCAGCTTAGCAGGCTCTCACTATGGCTACACCTTC

j_call: TRBJ2-3
v_call: TRBV11-2
clone_size: NA
d_call: NA
cdr3_aa: CASSPGAVLDTQYF
cdr3_nt: TGTGCCAGCAGCCCTGGGGCGGTACTAGATACGCAGTATTTT

j_call: TRBJ2-2
v_call: TRBV25-1
clone_size: once
d_call: TRBD2
cdr3_aa: CASSARTSVASENTGELFF
cdr3_nt: TGTGCCAGCAGTGCGAGGACTAGCGTCGCTAGCGAGAACACCGGGGAGCTGTTTTTT

j_call: TRBJ1-5
v_call: TRBV12-3/TRBV12-4
clone_size: few
d_call: NA
cdr3_aa: CASSPLAGASNQPQHF
cdr3_nt: TGTGCCAGCAGTCCACTGGCGGGCGCGAGCAATCAGCCCCAGCATTTT

j_call: TRBJ1-2
v_call: TRBV20-1
clone_size: many
d_call: NA
cdr3_aa: CSSWNQGMGYTF
cdr3_nt: TGCAGTTCCTGGAACCAGGGAATGGGCTACACCTTC

j_call: TRBJ1-2
v_call: TRBV12-3/TRBV12-4
clone_size: NA
d_call: NA
cdr3_aa: CASSLPQHYGYTF
cdr3_nt: TGTGCCAGCAGTTTACCCCAGCATTATGGCTACACCTTC

j_call: TRBJ2-7
v_call: TRBV10-3
clone_size: NA
d_call: TRBD1
cdr3_aa: CAISESTGGPYEQYF
cdr3_nt: TGTGCCATCAGTGAGTCGACAGGGGGGCCCTACGAGCAGTACTTC

j_call: TRBJ1-1
v_call: TRBV20-1
clone_size: NA
d_call: NA
cdr3_aa: CSARSGGSNTEAFF
cdr3_nt: TGCAGTGCTAGGTCCGGGGGCTCGAACACTGAAGCTTTCTTT

j_call: TRBJ1-2
v_call: TRBV15
clone_size: many
d_call: NA
cdr3_aa: CATSSSSGTGYGYTF
cdr3_nt: TGTGCCACCAGCAGTTCCTCCGGGACTGGTTATGGCTACACCTTC

j_call: TRBJ2-7
v_call: TRBV19
clone_size: few
d_call: NA
cdr3_aa: CASSQSDGYEQYF
cdr3_nt: TGTGCCAGTAGCCAGAGTGACGGTTACGAGCAGTACTTC

j_call: TRBJ2-5
v_call: TRBV24-1
clone_size: NA
d_call: NA
cdr3_aa: CATSDPKRAGETQYF
cdr3_nt: TGTGCCACCAGTGATCCGAAGAGGGCGGGGGAGACCCAGTACTTC

j_call: TRBJ1-5
v_call: TRBV6-1
clone_size: NA
d_call: NA
cdr3_aa: CASTATDRNQPQHF
cdr3_nt: TGTGCCAGCACGGCGACCGATCGGAATCAGCCCCAGCATTTT

j_call: TRBJ2-7
v_call: TRBV9
clone_size: many
d_call: NA
cdr3_aa: CASSVGHGGEGDEQYF
cdr3_nt: TGTGCCAGCAGCGTAGGGCACGGCGGGGAAGGCGACGAGCAGTACTTC

j_call: TRBJ1-2
v_call: TRBV2
clone_size: many
d_call: NA
cdr3_aa: CASRNRQVRRGGYTF
cdr3_nt: TGTGCCAGCAGGAACCGACAGGTCCGGCGGGGTGGCTACACCTTC

j_call: TRBJ2-7
v_call: TRBV12-5
clone_size: few
d_call: NA
cdr3_aa: CASGSRVGASEQYF
cdr3_nt: TGTGCTAGTGGTTCGCGTGTAGGAGCCTCCGAGCAGTACTTC

j_call: TRBJ2-3
v_call: TRBV14
clone_size: NA
d_call: TRBD2
cdr3_aa: CASSQLLGGSTDTQYF
cdr3_nt: TGTGCCAGCAGCCAATTACTCGGGGGGAGCACAGATACGCAGTATTTT

j_call: TRBJ1-1
v_call: TRBV2
clone_size: many
d_call: NA
cdr3_aa: CATGNTEAFF
cdr3_nt: TGTGCCACAGGGAACACTGAAGCTTTCTTT

j_call: TRBJ2-7
v_call: TRBV7-6
clone_size: NA
d_call: NA
cdr3_aa: CASSGRGSYEQYF
cdr3_nt: TGTGCCAGCAGCGGCAGGGGTTCCTACGAGCAGTACTTC

j_call: TRBJ1-5
v_call: TRBV5-6
clone_size: few
d_call: NA
cdr3_aa: CASSGGGQPQHF
cdr3_nt: TGTGCCAGCAGCGGGGGGGGACAGCCCCAGCATTTT

j_call: TRBJ1-5
v_call: TRBV11-1
clone_size: few
d_call: NA
cdr3_aa: CASSLGVGLSNQPQHF
cdr3_nt: TGTGCCAGCAGCTTAGGGGTAGGACTATCAAATCAGCCCCAGCATTTT

j_call: TRBJ1-2
v_call: TRBV2
clone_size: once
d_call: NA
cdr3_aa: CASRGGTLTYTF
cdr3_nt: TGTGCCAGCAGGGGGGGGACCCTTACCTACACCTTC

j_call: TRBJ1-1
v_call: TRBV5-1
clone_size: NA
d_call: NA
cdr3_aa: CASSLGAGRPNTEAFF
cdr3_nt: TGCGCCAGCAGCTTGGGGGCGGGACGGCCGAACACTGAAGCTTTCTTT

j_call: TRBJ2-1
v_call: TRBV9
clone_size: NA
d_call: NA
cdr3_aa: CASSVVNREQFF
cdr3_nt: TGTGCCAGCAGCGTAGTAAACCGCGAGCAGTTCTTC

j_call: TRBJ1-1
v_call: TRBV15
clone_size: many
d_call: TRBD1
cdr3_aa: CATSRRQGLTEAFF
cdr3_nt: TGTGCCACCAGCAGACGACAGGGGTTGACTGAAGCTTTCTTT

j_call: TRBJ1-6
v_call: TRBV10-1
clone_size: NA
d_call: NA
cdr3_aa: CASRKSYNSPLHF
cdr3_nt: TGCGCCAGTCGGAAGTCCTATAATTCACCCCTCCACTTT

j_call: TRBJ1-5
v_call: TRBV30
clone_size: NA
d_call: NA
cdr3_aa: CAWSVRGAAQPQHF
cdr3_nt: TGTGCCTGGAGTGTAAGGGGGGCGGCTCAGCCCCAGCATTTT

j_call: TRBJ1-2
v_call: TRBV10-3
clone_size: once
d_call: TRBD1
cdr3_aa: CAISTRDRGNGYTF
cdr3_nt: TGTGCCATCAGTACGAGGGACAGGGGCAATGGCTACACCTTC

j_call: TRBJ1-2
v_call: TRBV5-5
clone_size: few
d_call: TRBD1
cdr3_aa: CASSNTGAPSYGYTF
cdr3_nt: TGTGCCAGCAGCAATACAGGGGCGCCAAGCTATGGCTACACCTTC

j_call: TRBJ2-7
v_call: TRBV5-1
clone_size: few
d_call: NA
cdr3_aa: CANPSDRFSYEQYF
cdr3_nt: TGCGCCAACCCGTCGGACAGATTCTCCTACGAGCAGTACTTC

j_call: TRBJ1-1
v_call: TRBV7-3
clone_size: NA
d_call: TRBD1
cdr3_aa: CASSQVLGQGASAEAFF
cdr3_nt: TGTGCCAGCAGCCAAGTTTTAGGACAGGGGGCATCGGCTGAAGCTTTCTTT

j_call: TRBJ2-6
v_call: TRBV2
clone_size: many
d_call: NA
cdr3_aa: CASSEYGLVRVGGANVLTF
cdr3_nt: TGTGCCAGCAGTGAATATGGATTGGTCAGGGTCGGTGGGGCCAACGTCCTGACTTTC

j_call: TRBJ1-1
v_call: TRBV10-3
clone_size: many
d_call: NA
cdr3_aa: CAISEALKFMNTEAFF
cdr3_nt: TGTGCCATCAGTGAAGCTCTAAAGTTCATGAACACTGAAGCTTTCTTT

j_call: TRBJ1-2
v_call: TRBV6-1
clone_size: few
d_call: TRBD1
cdr3_aa: CASSRGQGGGYTF
cdr3_nt: TGTGCCAGCAGCCGGGGACAGGGTGGAGGCTACACCTTC

j_call: TRBJ1-2
v_call: TRBV5-6
clone_size: many
d_call: NA
cdr3_aa: CASSTDTDYGYTF
cdr3_nt: TGTGCCAGCAGCACCGACACGGACTATGGCTACACCTTC

j_call: TRBJ2-7
v_call: TRBV5-5
clone_size: NA
d_call: TRBD2
cdr3_aa: CASSLAGGVVEQYF
cdr3_nt: TGTGCCAGCAGCTTGGCGGGGGGGGTGGTCGAGCAGTACTTC

j_call: TRBJ1-5
v_call: TRBV20-1
clone_size: many
d_call: NA
cdr3_aa: CSARQGSNNQPQHF
cdr3_nt: TGCAGTGCTAGACAGGGAAGCAACAATCAGCCCCAGCATTTT

j_call: TRBJ2-3
v_call: TRBV11-2
clone_size: NA
d_call: TRBD2
cdr3_aa: CASSSSRRLAGAPDTQYF
cdr3_nt: TGTGCCAGCAGCTCGTCCCGCCGACTAGCGGGAGCCCCAGATACGCAGTATTTT

j_call: TRBJ1-1
v_call: TRBV19
clone_size: many
d_call: NA
cdr3_aa: CASTNTGNTEAFF
cdr3_nt: TGTGCCAGTACCAATACAGGGAACACTGAAGCTTTCTTT

j_call: TRBJ2-2
v_call: TRBV2
clone_size: few
d_call: NA
cdr3_aa: CASSEAGRGVTGELFF
cdr3_nt: TGTGCCAGCAGTGAAGCGGGCCGGGGAGTCACCGGGGAGCTGTTTTTT

j_call: TRBJ1-1
v_call: TRBV19
clone_size: many
d_call: NA
cdr3_aa: CASSISRANTEAFF
cdr3_nt: TGTGCCAGTAGTATATCTCGGGCGAACACTGAAGCTTTCTTT

j_call: TRBJ1-2
v_call: TRBV20-1
clone_size: many
d_call: NA
cdr3_aa: CSARSDRDYGYTF
cdr3_nt: TGCAGTGCTAGATCGGACAGAGACTATGGCTACACCTTC

j_call: TRBJ1-6
v_call: TRBV9
clone_size: many
d_call: NA
cdr3_aa: CASSRDRYNSPLHF
cdr3_nt: TGTGCCAGCAGCAGGGACCGCTATAATTCACCCCTCCACTTT

j_call: TRBJ2-7
v_call: TRBV5-1
clone_size: many
d_call: TRBD1
cdr3_aa: CASSAGQGSYEQYF
cdr3_nt: TGCGCCAGCAGCGCCGGACAGGGTTCCTACGAGCAGTACTTC

j_call: TRBJ1-1
v_call: TRBV12-3/TRBV12-4
clone_size: few
d_call: NA
cdr3_aa: CASSPRIRSLNTEAFF
cdr3_nt: TGTGCCAGCAGCCCCCGTATAAGATCGTTGAACACTGAAGCTTTCTTT

j_call: TRBJ2-3
v_call: TRBV9
clone_size: many
d_call: NA
cdr3_aa: CASSVEPANTDTQYF
cdr3_nt: TGTGCCAGCAGCGTAGAGCCGGCGAACACAGATACGCAGTATTTT

j_call: TRBJ1-4
v_call: TRBV15
clone_size: many
d_call: NA
cdr3_aa: CATSRDRATNEKLFF
cdr3_nt: TGTGCCACCAGCAGAGACAGGGCGACTAATGAAAAACTGTTTTTT

j_call: TRBJ2-7
v_call: TRBV6-1
clone_size: many
d_call: NA
cdr3_aa: CASRDPSYEQYF
cdr3_nt: TGTGCCAGCAGGGACCCTTCCTACGAGCAGTACTTC

j_call: TRBJ2-7
v_call: TRBV5-1
clone_size: NA
d_call: TRBD2
cdr3_aa: CASSYLTGLAGSFEQYF
cdr3_nt: TGCGCCAGCAGCTACTTGACCGGACTAGCGGGTAGTTTCGAGCAGTACTTC

j_call: TRBJ1-1
v_call: TRBV19
clone_size: NA
d_call: NA
cdr3_aa: CASSIDRPGQEAFF
cdr3_nt: TGTGCCAGTAGTATAGACAGGCCGGGACAAGAAGCTTTCTTT

j_call: TRBJ1-2
v_call: TRBV20-1
clone_size: many
d_call: NA
cdr3_aa: CSARERGQVNYGYTF
cdr3_nt: TGCAGTGCTAGAGAACGAGGTCAGGTGAACTATGGCTACACCTTC

j_call: TRBJ2-1
v_call: TRBV25-1
clone_size: NA
d_call: TRBD2
cdr3_aa: CASREGEFSGGASYNEQSF
cdr3_nt: TGTGCCAGCAGAGAGGGGGAATTTAGCGGGGGGGCTTCCTACAATGAGCAGTCCTTC

j_call: TRBJ2-1
v_call: TRBV5-1
clone_size: NA
d_call: TRBD1
cdr3_aa: CASETGGSYNEQFF
cdr3_nt: TGCGCCAGCGAGACAGGGGGATCCTACAATGAGCAGTTCTTC

j_call: TRBJ2-7
v_call: TRBV20-1
clone_size: many
d_call: TRBD2
cdr3_aa: CSAEGTSGISYEQYF
cdr3_nt: TGCAGTGCCGAGGGGACTAGCGGGATCTCCTACGAGCAGTACTTC

j_call: TRBJ2-3
v_call: TRBV29-1
clone_size: NA
d_call: TRBD2
cdr3_aa: CSAREELAGDTQYF
cdr3_nt: TGCAGTGCTAGAGAGGAGCTAGCGGGGGACACGCAGTATTTT

j_call: TRBJ1-2
v_call: TRBV6-1
clone_size: few
d_call: TRBD1
cdr3_aa: CASRGGQGARGYTF
cdr3_nt: TGTGCCAGCAGAGGGGGACAGGGGGCGCGTGGCTACACCTTC

j_call: TRBJ1-6
v_call: TRBV6-1
clone_size: NA
d_call: TRBD1
cdr3_aa: CASSGTGSRSPLHF
cdr3_nt: TGTGCCAGCAGCGGGACAGGGTCAAGGTCACCCCTCCACTTT

j_call: TRBJ1-5
v_call: TRBV2
clone_size: NA
d_call: NA
cdr3_aa: CASSEQAGQPQHF
cdr3_nt: TGTGCCAGCAGTGAACAGGCTGGTCAGCCCCAGCATTTT

j_call: TRBJ2-3
v_call: TRBV6-5
clone_size: few
d_call: TRBD1
cdr3_aa: CASSYLGQDTDTQYF
cdr3_nt: TGTGCCAGCAGTTACCTGGGACAGGACACAGATACGCAGTATTTT